This paragraph reports one TCR beta chain. This CDR3 is missing its conserved last phenylalanine or tryptophan, likely due to a read error. Germline V gene lookup returns CDR1 SGHRS and CDR2 YFSETQ. The CDR3 is made up of 17 amino acids. Losses at the gene ends were 4 bases for V and 5 bases for J; bases not matched to a gene: 13. This specimen belongs to a study of blood T cells in healthy people across ages. Alongside a J-beta primer mix, a sample-barcoded 5' primer served in a second PCR lasting roughly 6 to 11 cycles. From the 5' RACE reads, TCRdb called clonotypes with MiXCR, one entry per CDR3 protein. The table records about 730,000 distinct CDR3 sequences, 40% to 45% of them present only once.

The chain links TRBV5-1 to TRBJ2-5; 11 bases align to TRBD2. The sequence came from a woman aged 55-70 years in good health. Sequencing input: blood. The CDR3 DNA reads as TGCGCCAGCAGCCTGGAGCTGGCTAGCGGGGGGTCGGAGACCCAGTACTTG. It yields the protein CASSLELASGGSETQYL.